The following is a T cell receptor (beta chain) sequence with its context. The entry originates in a study of blood T cell repertoires in COVID-19. Overall study context: Italy, Spain and the United States were the sources of the convalescent and acute COVID-19 samples.

The CDR3 spans 14 residues. The ends were cut back, 8 bases at V and 4 bases at J, with 14 bases in the middle. Germline V CDR1 and CDR2: MNHEY, SMNVEV (reference sequence). Authors' analysis steps: Cell counts per sample came from amplifying reference gene primers. TCRdb's copy holds only in-frame clones and misses some; the assay was immunoSEQ multiplex PCR. V, J and clone size are taken as reported in that table, and D and trimming were inferred from the DNA itself. In the table there are roughly 340,000 clones, approximately 88% of which are singletons. One Seattle source followed patients from active infection through their disease course.

The TCR sequence derives from a woman between 25 and 40 years old with COVID-19, enrolled during active disease. The source material was peripheral blood. The chain joins TRBV27 to TRBJ2-2; D is possibly TRBD1 (6 bases). CDR3 sequence: CASRGQLGTGELFF. In DNA form, the CDR3 reads TGTGCCAGCCGAGGACAGTTAGGCACCGGGGAGCTGTTTTTT.